This TCR beta chain emerged from a study of T cell responses to AZD1222 COVID-19 vaccine. This CDR3 has 16 residues. V gave up 0 bases and J gave up 7 bases; unmatched junction bases: 9. CDR1 is LGHNA, CDR2 YNFKEQ, per germline. A note on this clone: Its specificity is unknown.

Study-wide results and limits: Compared with day 0, the breadth and depth of the Spike-specific TCR repertoire rose significantly after two doses of AZD1222. Just a handful of AZD1222 recipients were seropositive at baseline. Repertoire collection took place solely once the T cell response had peaked. The donor cohort was predominantly white British with a female majority, and clonal diversity may have been underestimated.

Method: immunoSEQ multiplex PCR; TCRdb's copy keeps in-frame clones and lacks some. Among approximately 85,000 clones listed, about 90% were seen once. The source was peripheral blood, collected on day 0 of AZD1222 vaccination. The sequence derives from an adult in good health. J is TRBJ2-3 and V is TRBV4-2; TRBD1 aligns across 8 bases. The CDR3: CASSQEGGQGTNTQYF. CDR3 DNA sequence: TGTGCCAGCAGCCAAGAAGGTGGACAGGGAACGAATACGCAGTATTTT.